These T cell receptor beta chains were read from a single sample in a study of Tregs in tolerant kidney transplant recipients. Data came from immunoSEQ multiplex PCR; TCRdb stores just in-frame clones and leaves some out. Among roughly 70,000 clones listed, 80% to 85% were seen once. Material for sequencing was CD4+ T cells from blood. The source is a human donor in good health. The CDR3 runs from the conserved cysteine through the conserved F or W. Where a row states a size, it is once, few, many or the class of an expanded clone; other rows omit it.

CDR3: CASSRRSNYGYTF
length: 13
size: -
V: TRBV13

CDR3: CSTHYPKGVEGGELFF
length: 16
size: -
V: TRBV29-1

CDR3: CASSPRTSGRQETQYF
length: 16
size: -
V: TRBV7-7

CDR3: CASSFGGQETQYF
length: 13
size: few
V: TRBV7-9

CDR3: CASGIGGSRETQYF
length: 14
size: -
V: TRBV7-8

CDR3: CATKKQGGSYEQYF
length: 14
size: -
V: TRBV5-4

CDR3: CASSFLQGSEAFF
length: 13
size: -
V: TRBV7-3

CDR3: CASSESSGPQETQYF
length: 15
size: -
V: TRBV25-1

CDR3: CASSPSRGPYEQYF
length: 14
size: -
V: TRBV27

CDR3: CASSLAQDNEKLFF
length: 14
size: once
V: TRBV5-1

CDR3: CASSSLRQGANEKLFF
length: 16
size: -
V: TRBV28

CDR3: CASSSTQGKTGSPLHF
length: 16
size: -
V: TRBV18

CDR3: CASSPRPGGANVLTF
length: 15
size: once
V: TRBV9

CDR3: CASSKEETQYF
length: 11
size: -
V: TRBV5-6

CDR3: CASSLEGVGYEQYF
length: 14
size: -
V: TRBV5-1

CDR3: CASSIGPRTGVPSNQPQHF
length: 19
size: -
V: TRBV19

CDR3: CASSYGCGTSAEADTQYF
length: 18
size: -
V: TRBV6-7

CDR3: CASTPQEGRAFF
length: 12
size: -
V: TRBV7-2

CDR3: CASSDPGQGEREQYF
length: 15
size: once
V: TRBV25-1

CDR3: CASSLGQGSGNTIYF
length: 15
size: -
V: TRBV7-9

CDR3: CASFQGKPNTEAFF
length: 14
size: -
V: TRBV25-1

CDR3: CASSLDQGWSTEAFF
length: 15
size: -
V: TRBV7-8

CDR3: CASQRTDSNQPQHF
length: 14
size: -
V: TRBV2

CDR3: CASSLTGDRDTQYF
length: 14
size: -
V: TRBV5-4

CDR3: CASSQDPSGGSGANVLTF
length: 18
size: -
V: TRBV4-1

CDR3: CASSKTGGDTEAFF
length: 14
size: -
V: TRBV6-6

CDR3: CSAGAAFYGYTF
length: 12
size: -
V: TRBV29-1

CDR3: CASSVNGHGDTEAFF
length: 15
size: -
V: TRBV2

CDR3: CASFRGEGLYEQYF
length: 14
size: -
V: TRBV6-6

CDR3: CASSLRGGTSGTDTQYF
length: 17
size: -
V: TRBV7-3

CDR3: CASSREGGADNEQFF
length: 15
size: -
V: TRBV11-3

CDR3: CASSEKPSGNTIYF
length: 14
size: -
V: TRBV2